The next 10 T cell receptor beta chains were all read from a single sample in a study of T cells in Graves' hyperthyroidism and ophthalmopathy. The source material, RNA transcripts, was used to amplify TCR beta CDR3 regions. In the first-round RT-PCR of the TCR CDR3, the HTBI primer set was used. MiXCR, applied by TCRdb to the multiplex PCR reads, yields one record per CDR3 protein. Here the sample spans more than 350,000 distinct CDR3 sequences, 12% to 15% being singletons. Sequenced: blood. The origin of the receptors is a woman in her sixties with Graves' ophthalmopathy.

This clonotype was counted a few times. The chain couples TRBV10-1 to TRBJ1-3; the D is unclear. The CDR3 has 16 amino acids. Looked up from germline, CDR1 is WNHNN and CDR2 is SYGVQD (reference sequence). With 0 bases removed from V and 2 bases from J, the gap between germline ends came to 11 bases. The chain's CDR3 is CASSESPEIAGNTIYF. CDR3 bases: TGCGCCAGCAGTGAGTCTCCAGAGATAGCTGGAAACACCATATATTTT.

The chain is built from TRBV9 and TRBJ1-2; 7 bases map to TRBD1. The junction had 4 bases not matched to a gene; V was cut back by 0 bases and J by 8 bases. The CDR3 is 13 amino acids. Germline-derived CDR1 and CDR2 are SGDLS and YYNGEE. The CDR3 bases are TGTGCCAGCAGCGTAGAGGAGGGGGCGGGCTACACCTTC. It encodes CASSVEEGAGYTF.

This clonotype was observed at least ten times. The chain links TRBV5-1 to TRBJ2-2, with 9 bases fitting TRBD2. V dropped 6 bases and J dropped 6; count of bases not matched to a gene: 9. CDR1 SGHRS and CDR2 YFSETQ come from the germline V gene. This CDR3 comprises 15 residues. CDR3: CASTPVSGSSGELFF. The CDR3 nucleotides read TGCGCCAGCACCCCGGTTAGCGGGAGTTCCGGGGAGCTGTTTTTT.

This clonotype has more than one count but fewer than ten. A read error may account for a junction end that differs from germline. V usage is TRBV9 and J usage is TRBJ1-1; TRBD1 agrees at 8 bases. The CDR3 totals 14 residues. Germline loops: CDR1 SGDLS, CDR2 YYNGEE. CDR3 region: CANSFSTGDTEAFF. In DNA, the CDR3 is TGTGCCAACAGCTTCTCGACAGGGGACACTGAAGCTTTCTTT.

This sequence joins TRBV20-1 and TRBJ2-1, with D perhaps matching TRBD1 or TRBD2 (5 bases each). V was cut by 2 bases and J by 0 bases, with 20 bases left in between. The length of the CDR3 is 18 residues. Germline values: CDR1 DFQATT, CDR2 SNEGSKA (reference sequence). The CDR3: CSARRAAGAGSSYNEQFF. The CDR3 DNA reads TGCAGTGCTAGAAGAGCGGCCGGGGCAGGAAGCTCCTACAATGAGCAGTTCTTC.

This clonotype was recorded many times. The gene calls are TRBV29-1 and TRBJ1-2; the match to TRBD1 covers 7 bases. CDR1 is SQVTM, CDR2 ANQGSEA, per germline. This CDR3 is 14 amino acids long. V was clipped by 3 bases and J by 6 bases; unmatched bases: 10. The CDR3 sequence is CSVESGRGRNGYTF. DNA of the CDR3: TGCAGCGTTGAGAGCGGCAGGGGGAGGAATGGCTACACCTTC.

V gene TRBV10-3 combines with J gene TRBJ2-5; D is ambiguous. Germline V gives CDR1 ENHRY, CDR2 SYGVKD. CDR3 size: 9 residues. CDR3 residues: CGMAETQYF. The CDR3 bases are TGTGGAATGGCGGAGACCCAGTACTTC.

This clonotype was detected ten times or more. The chain is built from TRBV28 and TRBJ2-3, with TRBD1 matching 8 bases. Germline loops: CDR1 MDHEN, CDR2 SYDVKM. This CDR3 comprises 14 residues. V was clipped by 5 bases and J by 4 bases; unmatched bases: 5. CDR3 sequence: CASSRQGYADTQYF. DNA for the CDR3: TGTGCCAGCAGTAGACAGGGGTATGCAGATACGCAGTATTTT.

A few counts support this clonotype. V gene TRBV25-1 combines with J gene TRBJ2-3; TRBD2 is a possible D gene (6 bases). The CDR3 sequence is 16 residues long. V was clipped by 0 bases and J by 5 bases, with 15 bases between them. Germline V gene data show CDR1 as MGHDK and CDR2 as SYGVNS. CDR3 loop: CASSEYMGGVGDTQYF. In nucleotides, the CDR3 is TGTGCCAGCAGTGAATATATGGGCGGGGTTGGAGATACGCAGTATTTT.

The rearrangement links TRBV4-2 to TRBJ2-3; 10 nucleotides match TRBD2. V lost 3 bases and J lost 8; bases outside the gene matches: 11. CDR1 is LGHNA and CDR2 is YNFKEQ in the germline V gene. The CDR3 is made up of 16 amino acids. CDR3 sequence (DNA): TGTGCCAGCAGCCAGTGGTCTAGCGGGAGACGGGGTACGCAGTATTTT. It yields the protein CASSQWSSGRRGTQYF.